The rows below give T cell receptor beta chains drawn from one sample of a study of blood T cell repertoires in COVID-19. Only in-frame clones appear in the TCRdb table, and some are missing; sequencing was by immunoSEQ multiplex PCR. The sample gives fewer than 350,000 clones, 88% of which show up once; 9% to 9.5% is in the top ten. Material: peripheral blood. Every receptor here comes from a man aged 18-30 years with active or convalescent COVID-19. CDR3s include the opening cysteine and the closing phenylalanine or tryptophan. The order of the fields is J gene, D gene, V gene, clone size, CDR3 length, CDR3 protein, CDR3 DNA. D genes are given only for firm matches. Clone size is shown for a subset of rows, as once, few, many or a class of expanded clone.

TRBJ2-7 TRBD1 TRBV27 - 16 CASNTQRTGSSYEQYF TGTGCCAGCAACACCCAGAGGACAGGGAGCTCCTACGAGCAGTACTTC
TRBJ1-3 - TRBV4-3 once 14 CASSQGASGNTIYF TGCGCCAGCAGCCAAGGGGCTTCTGGAAACACCATATATTTT
TRBJ2-1 TRBD1 TRBV7-6 - 14 CASGDREADNEQFF TGTGCCTCCGGGGACAGGGAGGCTGACAATGAGCAGTTCTTC
TRBJ2-3 TRBD2 TRBV24-1 - 16 CATSAGLAGSTDTQYF TGTGCCACCAGTGCCGGACTAGCGGGGAGTACAGATACGCAGTATTTT
TRBJ2-7 TRBD2 TRBV6-2/TRBV6-3 - 18 CASSQTSAARRRGYEQYF TGTGCCAGCAGTCAGACTAGCGCGGCCCGCAGGAGAGGGTACGAGCAGTACTTC
TRBJ2-7 - TRBV6-2/TRBV6-3 - 12 CASSFDSYEQYF TGTGCCAGCAGTTTCGACAGCTACGAGCAGTACTTC
TRBJ2-1 TRBD1 TRBV5-1 - 16 CASRSSGTGSHYEQFF TGCGCCAGCAGGAGCTCCGGGACAGGGAGCCACTATGAGCAGTTCTTC
TRBJ1-1 - TRBV7-9 - 14 CASSLSQLDTEAFF TGTGCCAGCAGCTTGTCACAGCTGGACACTGAAGCTTTCTTT
TRBJ2-1 TRBD1 TRBV5-1 - 12 CASSFRDRARVF TGCGCCAGCAGCTTCCGGGACAGGGCCCGGGTCTTC
TRBJ1-2 - TRBV3-1/TRBV3-2 - 13 CASGRGPSYGYTF TGTGCCAGCGGCCGGGGGCCTAGCTATGGCTACACCTTC
TRBJ2-7 - TRBV6-5 - 15 CASSYSSGGLLEQYF TGTGCCAGCAGTTACTCCAGTGGAGGGTTACTCGAGCAGTACTTC
TRBJ2-7 TRBD2 TRBV9 - 14 CASSVAGLAYEQYF TGTGCCAGCAGCGTAGCGGGACTAGCCTACGAGCAGTACTTC
TRBJ2-7 TRBD1 TRBV7-9 - 16 CASSSVEGQGSYEQYF TGTGCCAGCAGCTCGGTAGAGGGACAGGGTTCCTACGAGCAGTACTTC
TRBJ2-1 TRBD2 TRBV29-1 - 15 CSVLLQLAGGNEQFF TGCAGCGTTCTCCTCCAACTAGCGGGAGGCAATGAGCAGTTCTTC
TRBJ2-2 - TRBV7-9 - 15 CASSFAGDYTGELFF TGTGCCAGCAGCTTCGCAGGGGATTACACCGGGGAGCTGTTTTTT
TRBJ1-2 TRBD1 TRBV5-6 once 14 CASSLGQGSYGYTF TGTGCCAGCAGCCTTGGACAGGGGTCCTATGGCTACACCTTC
TRBJ2-7 - TRBV7-2 - 13 CASSFDLFYEQYF TGTGCCAGCAGCTTCGACTTGTTCTACGAGCAGTACTTC
TRBJ2-7 - TRBV7-9 few 16 CASSLANGGPSYEQYF TGTGCCAGCAGCTTAGCAAATGGTGGGCCCTCCTACGAGCAGTACTTC
TRBJ1-1 TRBD1 TRBV7-8 - 13 CASSYGTGTEAFF TGTGCCAGCAGCTACGGGACAGGGACTGAAGCTTTCTTT
TRBJ2-5 - TRBV20-1 - 11 CSASAGEDQYF TGCAGTGCTAGCGCCGGGGAGGACCAGTACTTC
TRBJ2-7 - TRBV4-1 - 16 CASSQESSALQGEQYF TGCGCCAGCAGCCAAGAATCGTCGGCATTGCAGGGGGAGCAGTACTTC
TRBJ2-3 TRBD1 TRBV9 - 17 CASSAALGTASTDTQYF TGTGCCAGCAGCGCAGCCCTCGGGACAGCGAGCACAGATACGCAGTATTTT
TRBJ1-1 TRBD1 TRBV19 - 12 CASSFGQGEAFF TGTGCCAGTAGTTTCGGACAGGGAGAAGCTTTCTTT
TRBJ1-3 - TRBV5-6 - 17 CASSLLGQRPSGNTIYF TGTGCCAGCAGCTTGTTAGGACAGAGACCTTCTGGAAACACCATATATTTT
TRBJ1-2 TRBD1 TRBV6-6 - 17 CAIGQSGTGFPNYGYTF TGTGCCATCGGTCAATCTGGGACAGGGTTTCCGAACTATGGCTACACCTTC
TRBJ1-2 TRBD1 TRBV27 - 14 CASSLIPGGYGYTF TGTGCCAGCAGTTTAATCCCAGGGGGCTATGGCTACACCTTC
TRBJ2-2 TRBD1 TRBV6-5 once 15 CASTRQGTGTGELFF TGTGCCAGCACTAGACAGGGGACGGGCACCGGGGAGCTGTTTTTT
TRBJ1-2 TRBD1 TRBV19 - 15 CASSITRQGTYGYTF TGTGCCAGTAGTATAACCCGACAGGGGACCTATGGCTACACCTTC
TRBJ2-7 - TRBV11-2 once 13 CASSLSSTYEQYF TGTGCCAGCAGCTTGTCCAGTACCTACGAGCAGTACTTC